The rows below give T cell receptor beta chains drawn from one sample of a study of blood T cells in healthy people across ages. TCRdb itself ran the 5' RACE reads through MiXCR, one entry per CDR3 protein. The sample contains around 1,000,000 distinct CDR3 sequences, roughly a quarter of which appear only once. Another study also made use of these data, one on T cells of mothers and their children.

The sample was blood. The receptor source for this set is a girl aged 2-9 years in good health. Both conserved end residues are part of each CDR3.

cdr3_aa j_call v_call
CASSPLAPLTDTQYF TRBJ2-3 TRBV12-3/TRBV12-4
CASSPIGIDIQYF TRBJ2-4 TRBV3-1
CASSLQGATHDQPQHF TRBJ1-5 TRBV28
CASSVYGKARTGNTIYF TRBJ1-3 TRBV9
CASSYAGGRHGYTF TRBJ1-2 TRBV6-5
CSASGVWFGANTEAFF TRBJ1-1 TRBV20-1
CASSTLREQYF TRBJ2-7 TRBV28
CSVGGSGELFF TRBJ2-2 TRBV29-1
CSARVLNPGETNEKLFF TRBJ1-4 TRBV20-1
CASSLGVGYYGYTF TRBJ1-2 TRBV11-2
CASSQDLNTGVYF TRBJ2-1 TRBV4-1
CASSHPGGQGSSWAEAFF TRBJ1-1 TRBV4-1
CSARSPPGLNTEAFF TRBJ1-1 TRBV20-1
CASTRQVLAGANVLTF TRBJ2-6 TRBV6-2/TRBV6-3
CSAERDSSYEQYF TRBJ2-7 TRBV20-1
CAIRDRAGEGIQYF TRBJ2-4 TRBV12-3/TRBV12-4
CSARELAYEQYF TRBJ2-7 TRBV20-1
CASSLLFGTSGEQYF TRBJ2-7 TRBV5-1
CASSFGRNYGYTF TRBJ1-2 TRBV12-3/TRBV12-4
CASSQSQGWSPLHF TRBJ1-6 TRBV3-1
CASSQGYGGGNTGELFF TRBJ2-2 TRBV4-2
CASSPGSGTEAFF TRBJ1-1 TRBV18
CASSQSSGAYEQYF TRBJ2-7 TRBV16
CASSFLGGDNSPLHF TRBJ1-6 TRBV28
CSARLKFGVTQYF TRBJ2-3 TRBV20-1
CASSREFSSYEQYF TRBJ2-7 TRBV4-1
CASSLTPTPGNTIYF TRBJ1-3 TRBV28
CSARGERGNEQFF TRBJ2-1 TRBV20-1
CASSPNAPGNYEQYF . TRBV5-1
CASSVETGEGDTGELFF TRBJ2-2 TRBV9
CASSQGAGVAYNEQFF TRBJ2-1 TRBV14
CASRGQGFGYGYTF TRBJ1-2 TRBV25-1
CASSLEDSGELFF TRBJ2-2 TRBV5-1
CASSLSPTYNEQFF TRBJ2-1 TRBV7-2
CASNIGLQPQHF TRBJ1-5 TRBV12-3/TRBV12-4
CASSNRVQETQYF TRBJ2-5 TRBV7-3
CSAKRAPSGRAWNEQFF TRBJ2-1 TRBV20-1
CASSPPRGRPTNEKLFF TRBJ1-4 TRBV7-9
CSVEDQRRDAYNEQFF TRBJ2-1 TRBV29-1